One TCR beta chain is described in this entry. This clone's antigen is unknown. Qualities for individual bases were not recorded, and no much larger clone is one base off. The data stem from a study of control samples from healthy donors and cancer patients (TCRdb year 2020). Reading the germline V gene (reference sequence) gives CDR1 LGHDT and CDR2 YNNKEL. From cysteine to phenylalanine, the CDR3 is 15 amino acids long. The DNA shown is the 45-base CDR3, in frame from base 1. The V end loses 0 bases and the J end loses 3 bases, and a stretch of 11 bases separates them. Libraries came from the immunoSEQ multiplex PCR assay. Sourced from immuneACCESS, this table was stored by TCRdb with only in-frame sequences that have V and J called. A share of the clones is absent; for the studies checked, an unresolved V gene accounts for under half, and the remainder has no known explanation. The sample table shows tens of thousands of clones, and around 89% are seen once. 5.5% to 7% of the sample lies in the top ten.

The source is a man aged 60-69 years with colorectal cancer. Sequencing was done on a sample of PBMCs. In this chain, TRBV3-1 (or the pseudogene TRBV3-2) is recombined with TRBJ1-1; the D region possibly corresponds to TRBD1 (5 bases align). The CDR3 region reads CASSQDPGGDTEAFF. The nucleotide sequence reads as follows: TGTGCCAGCAGCCAAGATCCTGGGGGGGACACTGAAGCTTTCTTT.